The source of this T cell receptor beta chain is a study of cytomegalovirus exposure and HLA in healthy donors. Notes on the study in general: The study found most TCR sequences rare, yet found some public TCRs in many donors. According to the study, 150 to 200 TCR beta chains were cytomegalovirus-associated. Reportedly, cytomegalovirus status was diagnosed with high sensitivity and specificity.

Trimming at V came to 5 bases and at J to 2 bases, leaving 5 bases not matched to a gene. From germline, CDR1 is MNHEY and CDR2 SVGAGI. This CDR3 has 14 residues. The PCR used 60 Vbeta and 13 Jbeta primers. The method was immunoSEQ multiplex PCR; TCRdb's version includes in-frame clones alone and lacks a portion of them. The sample carries 250,000 to 350,000 clones, 86% recorded once. In the case of this clone: What it binds is unknown.

The material sequenced was PBMCs. The sequence was collected from a man aged 35 to 55 in good health and CMV-seropositive. The rearrangement links TRBV6-5 to TRBJ2-7, with 8 nucleotides matching TRBD2. CDR3 loop: CASSTAGGPYEQYF. CDR3 nucleotide sequence: TGTGCCAGCAGTACGGCGGGAGGACCCTACGAGCAGTACTTC.